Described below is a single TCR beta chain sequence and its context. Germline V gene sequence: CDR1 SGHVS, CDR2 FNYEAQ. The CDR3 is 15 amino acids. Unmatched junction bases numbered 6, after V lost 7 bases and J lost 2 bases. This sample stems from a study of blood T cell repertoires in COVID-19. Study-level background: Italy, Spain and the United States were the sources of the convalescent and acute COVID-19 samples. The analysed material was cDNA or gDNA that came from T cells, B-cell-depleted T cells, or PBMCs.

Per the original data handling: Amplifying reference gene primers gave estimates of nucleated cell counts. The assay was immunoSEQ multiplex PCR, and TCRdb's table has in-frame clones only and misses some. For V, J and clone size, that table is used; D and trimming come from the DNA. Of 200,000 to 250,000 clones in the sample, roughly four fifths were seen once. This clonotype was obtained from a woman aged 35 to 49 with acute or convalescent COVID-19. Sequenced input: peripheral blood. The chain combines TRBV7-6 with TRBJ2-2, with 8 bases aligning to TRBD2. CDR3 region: CASKTTSGNTGELFF. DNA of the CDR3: TGTGCCAGCAAGACTACTAGCGGCAACACCGGGGAGCTGTTTTTT.